The 26 T cell receptor beta chains below all came from one sample that was sequenced in a study of metastatic and nonmetastatic thyroid tumors. TCRdb re-analyzed the PCR reads using MiXCR. The repertoire holds about 13,000 clones, with roughly 29% as singletons. Patients underwent thyroid surgery, and none had received any treatment before it. The material sequenced was tumor tissue. All receptors come from a female donor with papillary thyroid cancer or a benign thyroid nodule (not recorded which). Some clones in this sample may be carry-over from other donors' samples.

This clone was detected many times. This rearrangement joins TRBV18 to TRBJ2-5; D ambiguous. Trimming left V 0 bases short and J 7 bases short, with 9 bases between. CDR1 is KGHSH and CDR2 is LQKENI in the germline V gene. The CDR3 loop spans 13 amino acids. CDR3 in amino acids: CASSPPSRMTQYF. The CDR3 DNA reads TGTGCCAGCTCACCACCGTCCCGTATGACCCAGTACTTC.

Worth noting for this clone: The CDR3 carries no conserved terminal phenylalanine or tryptophan, so it likely arises from a read error. The J gene is TRBJ1-1, the V gene TRBV18; D possibly corresponds to TRBD1 (6 bases). CDR3 size: 14 residues. The ends were cut back, 6 bases at V and 6 bases at J, with 17 bases in the middle. Per the germline V gene, CDR1 is KGHSH and CDR2 is LQKENI. The CDR3 region has the DNA TGTGCCAGCTCTCCCTGGGGGCGGCGGGCTGAAGCTTTCCTT. Its translation: CASSPWGRRAEAFL.

This chain uses TRBV2 with TRBJ1-2; 7 bases are a match to TRBD1. The germline gives CDR1 SNHLY, CDR2 FYNNEI. J gave up 2 bases and V 10 bases, and 19 bases lay outside the gene matches. The length of the CDR3 is 17 residues. The CDR3 here is CANRNRGVMSQNYGYTF. The CDR3 DNA reads TGTGCCAACAGGAACAGGGGTGTCATGAGTCAAAACTATGGCTACACCTTC.

This clone was seen ten or more times. The chain employs TRBV7-8 and TRBJ2-5, with D maybe TRBD1 (5 bases). Germline V gives CDR1 SGHVS, CDR2 FQNEAQ. The CDR3 has 13 residues. V was shortened by 2 bases and J by 7 bases, with 11 bases between the two germline ends. CDR3 sequence: CASSLRQGGTQYF. In nucleotides, the CDR3 is TGTGCCAGCAGCTTAAGGCAGGGCGGGACCCAGTACTTC.

A word on this clone: This sample includes further DNA sequences coding for the same CDR3. The V and J genes are TRBV5-1 and TRBJ2-1, with TRBD2 as a possible D gene (5 bases). The CDR3 spans 13 residues. Germline CDR1 SGHRS, CDR2 YFSETQ. V gave up 0 bases and J gave up 13 bases, with 14 bases separating them. CDR3 coding DNA: TGCGCCAGCAGCTTGGGTCTCGAGGGTGAACAGTTCTTC. Amino acids: CASSLGLEGEQFF.

This clone appeared a single time. The chain employs TRBV5-1 and TRBJ1-5; tentative D call: TRBD1 (6 bases). Germline-derived CDR1 and CDR2 are SGHRS and YFSETQ. The CDR3 sequence is 14 residues long. Trimming shortened V by 4 bases and J by 3 bases, and 11 bases separated the two germline ends. The CDR3 sequence: CASSTGHSNQPQHF. Here the CDR3 DNA reads TGCGCCAGCAGCACGGGACACTCCAATCAGCCCCAGCATTTT.

The CDR3, as DNA: TGTGCCAGCAGCCCCCTAGCGGGAGTATCTAATGAGCAGTTCTTC. This gives the protein CASSPLAGVSNEQFF. V usage is TRBV11-2 and J usage is TRBJ2-1; TRBD2 matches at 10 bases. The V gene's germline CDR1 is SGHAT and CDR2 FQNNGV. The CDR3 is made up of 15 amino acids. Unmatched junction bases numbered 8, after V lost 5 bases and J lost 7 bases.

V usage is TRBV3-1 and J usage is TRBJ1-2; the D gene is possibly TRBD1 (6 bases). V lost 3 bases to trimming and J lost 7 bases, with 12 bases between them. From germline, CDR1 is LGHDT and CDR2 YNNKEL (reference sequence). The CDR3 sequence is 13 residues long. CDR3 protein: CASSHQQGGGYTF. CDR3 coding DNA: TGTGCCAGCAGCCATCAACAGGGAGGTGGCTACACCTTC.

This clone was seen at least ten times. A much larger clone lies a single base off, so this may be a read error. V gene TRBV5-1 combines with J gene TRBJ2-7; D is possibly TRBD1 (6 bases). This CDR3 spans 15 amino acids. Germline-derived CDR1 and CDR2 are SGHRS and YFSETQ. The V and J ends lost 1 base and 3 bases respectively, with 14 bases between them. CDR3 loop: CASSLRTGSFYEQYF. CDR3 in DNA: TGCGCCAGCAGCTTGAGAACAGGGAGCTTCTACGAGCAGTACTTC.

Many counts were recorded for this clone. V is TRBV7-2 and J is TRBJ1-4; 8 nucleotides align to TRBD1. V was pared by 2 bases and J by 8 bases, with 7 bases of the junction left unmatched. Germline V gene lookup returns CDR1 SGHTA and CDR2 FQGNSA. The CDR3 consists of 15 residues. CDR3 loop: CASSLYGTGGEKLFF. The CDR3 DNA sequence: TGTGCCAGCAGCTTATACGGGACAGGTGGGGAAAAACTGTTTTTT.

This clone was detected many times. This chain connects TRBV20-1 to TRBJ2-7; perhaps TRBD2 as D (5 bases). V lost 0 bases, J lost 2 bases, and 14 bases lay in between. CDR3 length: 15 amino acids. Germline CDR1 DFQATT, CDR2 SNEGSKA (reference sequence). CDR3 loop: CSARETRYGAYEQYF. The CDR3 DNA reads TGCAGTGCTAGAGAGACTCGGTACGGGGCCTACGAGCAGTACTTC.

This clone is large by share. The gene calls are TRBV20-1 and TRBJ2-1; TRBD2 matches 8 bases. The germline V gene encodes CDR1 DFQATT and CDR2 SNEGSKA (reference sequence). There are 16 residues in the CDR3. V lost 3 bases, J lost 7 bases, and 14 bases stayed unmatched. CDR3: CSARPGTRPLGNEQFF. DNA of the CDR3: TGCAGTGCTAGGCCGGGGACTAGGCCTCTTGGGAATGAGCAGTTCTTC.

The chain joins TRBV30 to TRBJ1-2; D is undetermined. This CDR3 spans 8 amino acids. V lost 8 bases, J lost 6 bases, and 4 bases lay in between. The V gene's germline CDR1 is GTSNPN and CDR2 SVGIG (reference sequence). Here the CDR3 DNA reads TGTGCCCTTGATGGCTACACCTTC. Translated, it gives CALDGYTF.

This clone appeared many times. The chain is built from TRBV3-1 and TRBJ1-1, with unresolved D. Between the trimmed V and J ends, which lost 4 bases and 4 bases, there was a span of 7 bases. The CDR3 is 12 amino acids. The germline V gene has CDR1 LGHDT and CDR2 YNNKEL (reference sequence). CDR3 DNA sequence: TGTGCCAGCAGCCTACTGGGCACTGAAGCTTTCTTT. Its protein is CASSLLGTEAFF.

This clone was recorded many times. The V and J genes are TRBV28 and TRBJ2-1; TRBD1 matches at 9 bases. The V and J ends lost 1 base and 3 bases, in that order; junction bases with no gene match: 7. Germline V lookup: CDR1 MDHEN, CDR2 SYDVKM. There are 17 residues in the CDR3. CDR3 nucleotides: TGTGCCAGCAGTTTATCGGGGACAGGGCCTTACTACAATGAGCAGTTCTTC. It translates to CASSLSGTGPYYNEQFF.

This clone was counted many times. V gene TRBV27 combines with J gene TRBJ2-1; D is undetermined. V gave up 3 bases and J gave up 7 bases, with 19 bases separating them. The germline V gene has CDR1 MNHEY and CDR2 SMNVEV (reference sequence). The CDR3 is 16 residues long. In DNA form, the CDR3 reads TGTGCCAGCAGTTTTTGGCCCCCGGTTTCAGCGAATGAGCAGTTCTTC. Protein product: CASSFWPPVSANEQFF.

This clone was detected ten times or more. The V gene is TRBV10-2, the J gene TRBJ2-3, with 10 bases aligning to TRBD2. Germline-derived CDR1 and CDR2 are WSHSY and SAAADI. The CDR3 contains 14 residues. The junction had 1 base not matched to a gene; V was cut back by 4 bases and J by 3 bases. The CDR3 loop is CASSGLAGTDTQYF. The DNA of the CDR3 is TGCGCCAGCAGTGGACTAGCGGGTACAGATACGCAGTATTTT.

This clone was recorded many times. At one of its ends the junction is not consistent with the germline gene, which may arise from a read error. V usage is TRBV7-7 and J usage is TRBJ2-5, with TRBD2 identical over 7 bases. The CDR3 is 14 amino acids. CDR1 is SSHAT, CDR2 FNYEAQ, per germline (reference sequence). This CDR3 reads CASSLVGGIETQYF. The CDR3 nucleotides read TGTGCTAGCAGCTTAGTGGGGGGGATCGAGACCCAGTACTTC.

To note about this clone: Compared with germline, one end of the junction differs, possibly owing to a read error. The chain links TRBV6-1 to TRBJ1-1; D gene ambiguous. In germline, CDR1 is MNHNS, CDR2 SASEGT. This CDR3 spans 14 amino acids. The CDR3 DNA follows: TGCGCCAGCAGTGATATACCCGGGGTCTCTGAAGCTTTCTTT. This codes for CASSDIPGVSEAFF.

With respect to this clone: One junction end does not reproduce the germline sequence, and a read error may be involved. V is TRBV15 and J is TRBJ1-5; D is ambiguous. Germline CDR1 reads LNHNV; CDR2 reads YYDKDF (reference sequence). The CDR3 covers 15 residues. CDR3 loop: CATSRDRLTNQPHHF. The CDR3 nucleotides read TGTGCTACCAGCAGAGATCGACTTACCAATCAGCCCCATCATTTT.

The chain recombines TRBV18 with TRBJ2-3; maybe TRBD2 (7 bases). This CDR3 has 16 residues. Trimming removed 4 bases at V and 5 bases at J, with 19 bases between. Germline V CDR1 and CDR2: KGHSH, LQKENI. CDR3 amino acids: CASSHYPSGGGDTQYF. The CDR3 coding sequence is TGTGCCAGCTCACATTATCCTAGCGGAGGGGGAGATACGCAGTATTTT.

Sample share makes this clone medium-sized. The rearrangement uses TRBV12-3 or TRBV12-4 and TRBJ2-5; TRBD1 agrees at 7 bases. This CDR3 comprises 14 residues. V dropped 5 bases and J dropped 5; count of bases not matched to a gene: 8. CDR3 region: CASSPSDRVETQYF. The CDR3 bases are TGTGCCAGCAGTCCCTCCGACAGGGTGGAGACCCAGTACTTC.

This clone has a handful of counts. The rearrangement links TRBV3-1 to TRBJ2-7; TRBD2 might be the D (5 bases). Looked up from germline, CDR1 is LGHDT and CDR2 is YNNKEL (reference sequence). There are 16 residues in the CDR3. The V gene lost 0 bases and the J gene lost 3 bases, with 15 bases spanning the gap. CDR3 amino acids: CASSQDTAATVYEQYF. CDR3 DNA sequence: TGTGCCAGCAGCCAAGATACAGCGGCAACCGTCTACGAGCAGTACTTC.

This clone came up many times. This rearrangement joins TRBV19 to TRBJ1-3; 7 nucleotides match TRBD1. This CDR3 has 15 amino acids. CDR1 and CDR2 from the germline V gene are LNHDA and SQIVND (reference sequence). The V and J ends lost 3 bases and 3 bases, in that order; junction bases with no gene match: 5. The CDR3 here is CASSIARDSGNTIYF. CDR3 sequence (DNA): TGTGCCAGTAGTATCGCCCGGGACAGTGGAAACACCATATATTTT. The variable domain in full, completed from reference TRBV19 and TRBJ1-3, reads DGGITQSPKYLFRKEGQNVTLSCEQNLNHDAMYWYRQDPGQGLRLIYYSQIVNDFQKGDIAEGYSVSREKKESFPLTVTSAQKNPTAFYLCASSIARDSGNTIYFGEGSWLTVV.

This clone was found many times. V usage is TRBV10-3 and J usage is TRBJ1-2; D possibly corresponds to TRBD1 (5 bases). Germline CDR1 reads ENHRY; CDR2 reads SYGVKD. CDR3 length: 13 amino acids. Trimming pared 4 bases from V and 4 bases from J, leaving 10 bases between. CDR3 amino acids: CAISVGHSYGYTF. In DNA form, the CDR3 reads TGTGCCATCAGTGTTGGACACTCCTATGGCTACACCTTC.

The gene calls are TRBV28 and TRBJ1-6; D not resolved. Trimming cost V 1 base and J 0 bases, with 10 bases left between them. CDR3 length: 17 amino acids. Germline assignment: CDR1 MDHEN and CDR2 SYDVKM. The CDR3 here is CASSLLAESSYNSPLHF. The CDR3 nucleotides are TGTGCCAGCAGTTTATTGGCGGAGAGCTCCTATAATTCACCCCTCCACTTT. The whole variable domain, filled in from reference TRBV28 and TRBJ1-6, reads DVKVTQSSRYLVKRTGEKVFLECVQDMDHENMFWYRQDPGLGLRLIYFSYDVKMKEKGDIPEGYSVSREKKERFSLILESASTNQTSMYLCASSLLAESSYNSPLHFGNGTRLTVT.